These T cell receptor beta chains were read from a single sample in a study of blood T cell repertoires in COVID-19. The repertoire was sequenced with immunoSEQ multiplex PCR; TCRdb's copy has only in-frame clones and lacks some. The profile shows 330,000 or so clones, about nine tenths of them singletons. The sequenced material came from peripheral blood. All receptors come from a man aged 25 to 40 with COVID-19, enrolled during active disease. Both conserved end residues are part of each CDR3. D genes are given only for firm matches. Size tells how often a clone was seen (once, few, many) or the class of an expanded clone, and some rows leave it out.

cdr3_nt cdr3_aa clone_size j_call v_call d_call
TGTGCCAGCAGCTGGACAGGGGGGCTAGTGGGTCGCAATGAGCAGTTCTTC CASSWTGGLVGRNEQFF once TRBJ2-1 TRBV7-3 TRBD1
TGTGCCAGCAGTTTCGAGTTGAACGAGCAGTACTTC CASSFELNEQYF - TRBJ2-7 TRBV28 -
TGTGCCAGCAGCCAGGGACTGGGAAGTTTCGGGTCCCAGCATTTT CASSQGLGSFGSQHF - TRBJ1-5 TRBV5-4 -
TGTGCCAGCAGCAAGACGGGACAGGTCTACAATGAGCAGTTCTTC CASSKTGQVYNEQFF - TRBJ2-1 TRBV2 TRBD1
TGTGCCTGCCTGACAGGCTTAAATGAAAAACTGTTTTTT CACLTGLNEKLFF - TRBJ1-4 TRBV30 -
TGTGCCAGCAGCCCCCGCCTTGGGGGGGCTCTTTCTGGGGCGCAGTATTTT CASSPRLGGALSGAQYF once TRBJ2-3 TRBV7-2 -
TGTGCCAGCAGCGTAGTGGAAGGGGGCTTAGAGACCCAGTACTTC CASSVVEGGLETQYF - TRBJ2-5 TRBV9 TRBD1
TGTGCCAGCAGTTATAGGGGGACAGCGAACACTGAAGCTTTCTTT CASSYRGTANTEAFF - TRBJ1-1 TRBV27 TRBD1
TGTGCCAGCAGTTTAATAGGGGGGGCGGCTTTCTTT CASSLIGGAAFF - TRBJ1-1 TRBV28 -
TGTGCCAGCAGTTCACAAAATTCCCACTATGGCTACACCTTC CASSSQNSHYGYTF - TRBJ1-2 TRBV27 -
TGCGCCAGCAGCCAAGATCGGCTAGCGGGGCCCTACGAGCAGTACTTC CASSQDRLAGPYEQYF - TRBJ2-7 TRBV4-3 TRBD2
TGTGCCAGCAGCTTATTTTCTGCCGGCTCTGGAAACACCATATATTTT CASSLFSAGSGNTIYF - TRBJ1-3 TRBV7-9 -
TGTGCCAGCAGCGGGGCAGGGGATAATTCACCCCTCCACTTT CASSGAGDNSPLHF - TRBJ1-6 TRBV9 -
TGCGCCAGCAGCTTCTTTGGGCCTCCCTACGAGCAGTACTTC CASSFFGPPYEQYF - TRBJ2-7 TRBV5-1 -
TGTGCCAGCAGCTTAAAGTTCGCGGGGATCACCGGGGAGCTGTTTTTT CASSLKFAGITGELFF - TRBJ2-2 TRBV11-3 -
TGTGCCAGTAACCTGGGACACCCGAACACTGAAGCTTTCTTT CASNLGHPNTEAFF - TRBJ1-1 TRBV19 -
TGTGCCAGCAGTTCTCCGGGACTAGCGCCTCTAGGGGAGTTCTTC CASSSPGLAPLGEFF - TRBJ2-1 TRBV28 TRBD2
TGTGCCAGCACTTCCTCCTACGAGCAGTACTTC CASTSSYEQYF - TRBJ2-7 TRBV7-2 -
TGTGCCAGCAGCGAAGACAGGGGGCAGAAAAAAGAGCAGTACTTC CASSEDRGQKKEQYF once TRBJ2-7 TRBV6-1 TRBD1
TGTGCCAGTCGGACTAGCGGGAGAGATGAGCAGTTCTTC CASRTSGRDEQFF - TRBJ2-1 TRBV13 TRBD2
TGTGCCAGCAGCTTAGTTCCCCCATGGGGGGGAAACACCGGGGAGCTGTTTTTT CASSLVPPWGGNTGELFF many TRBJ2-2 TRBV7-9 TRBD2
TGTGCTAGTGGGGAACAGGGGGTCACCGGGGAGCTGTTTTTT CASGEQGVTGELFF - TRBJ2-2 TRBV12-5 TRBD1
TGTGCCACCAGCAGAGGGTGGGGGGGAGCCTACGAGCAGTACTTC CATSRGWGGAYEQYF - TRBJ2-7 TRBV15 TRBD2
TGTGCCAGCAGCTTGTTCCAGGGGGCCGGGACTGAAGCTTTCTTT CASSLFQGAGTEAFF - TRBJ1-1 TRBV5-5 TRBD1
TGTGCCAGCAGCCTCGGGGTCTCTGGAAACACCATATATTTT CASSLGVSGNTIYF - TRBJ1-3 TRBV7-2 -
TGTGCCAGCAGTTTGACAGGGGCTCGTGACGGGGAGCTGTTTTTT CASSLTGARDGELFF - TRBJ2-2 TRBV28 TRBD1
TGTGCCAGCAGCTATTTAGGATATTCAGGGAATCAGCCCCAGCATTTT CASSYLGYSGNQPQHF - TRBJ1-5 TRBV7-8 -
TGTGCCAGTACTCTTGGTCCGACTAGCGGGGGGGCCAAGGACAATGAGCAGTTCTTC CASTLGPTSGGAKDNEQFF - TRBJ2-1 TRBV19 TRBD2
TGTGCCAGCAGCGCAGGGGGCTACGAGCAGTACTTC CASSAGGYEQYF - TRBJ2-7 TRBV4-2 TRBD1
TGTGCCAGCAGCTTGGGCAGGGTTGTTGATGAGCAGTTCTTC CASSLGRVVDEQFF - TRBJ2-1 TRBV5-5 -
TGCGCCAGCAGCGCTGGACAGCCCAACTATGGCTACACCTTC CASSAGQPNYGYTF - TRBJ1-2 TRBV5-1 -
TGTGCCACCAGTGATCGGAGTCTCAATGAGCAGTTCTTC CATSDRSLNEQFF - TRBJ2-1 TRBV24-1 -
TGTGCCAGCAGTTTTCGACAGGGATATGAGCAGTTCTTC CASSFRQGYEQFF - TRBJ2-1 TRBV27 TRBD1
TGTGCCAGCAGCCAAGATCAACAGCTAAATTCACCCCTCCACTTT CASSQDQQLNSPLHF - TRBJ1-6 TRBV14 -
TGTGCCAGCAGTTCCCCGGGACAGAGTAATGAGCAGTTCTTC CASSSPGQSNEQFF - TRBJ2-1 TRBV27 TRBD1
TGTGCCAGCAGCGACAGGGGGAACACCGGGGAGCTGTTTTTT CASSDRGNTGELFF - TRBJ2-2 TRBV5-5 TRBD1
TGCGCCAGCAGCTTGGACCCAGGGGGAGTTGAAAAACTGTTTTTT CASSLDPGGVEKLFF - TRBJ1-4 TRBV5-1 TRBD1
TGTGCCAGCAGGGCCGGAGGGCAGGGCGAAGAGACCCAGTACTTC CASRAGGQGEETQYF - TRBJ2-5 TRBV11-2 -
TGTGCCAGCAGTTACGGCAGGTTCTCTGGAAACACCATATATTTT CASSYGRFSGNTIYF - TRBJ1-3 TRBV6-6 -
TGTGCCAGTAGAGAAACAGGGAGAGGGGGCTACGAGCAGTACTTC CASRETGRGGYEQYF - TRBJ2-7 TRBV19 -
TGTGCCAGCAGCTCCGACAGGCTTAACTATGGCTACACCTTC CASSSDRLNYGYTF - TRBJ1-2 TRBV7-2 -
TGTGCCAGCAGCCAAGGCGCCAGGGTCACCGGGGAGCTGTTTTTT CASSQGARVTGELFF - TRBJ2-2 TRBV4-2 -
TGTGCCAGCAGCAGATTGACAGGGGAGAATGGCTACACCTTC CASSRLTGENGYTF - TRBJ1-2 TRBV5-6 TRBD1
TGTGCCAGCAGTCTTCGCCTACGAAACACTGAAGCTTTCTTT CASSLRLRNTEAFF - TRBJ1-1 TRBV28 -
TGTGCCAGCAGCCCACAGGGTGCGGGCAATCAGCCCCAGCATTTT CASSPQGAGNQPQHF - TRBJ1-5 TRBV7-6 -
TGTGCCAGCAGTACCACAGGTGGGCCCTACTACGAGCAGTACTTC CASSTTGGPYYEQYF - TRBJ2-7 TRBV6-5 -
TGTGCCAGCAGTTTATTCCGGGGGGCTAGCGGGGTCTCCGGGGAGCTGTTTTTT CASSLFRGASGVSGELFF - TRBJ2-2 TRBV27 TRBD2
TGTGCCATCAGTTTGGGACAGTCGAACTATGGCTACACCTTC CAISLGQSNYGYTF - TRBJ1-2 TRBV10-3 TRBD1
TGTGCCAGCCGGACCACAGGGGGCGGCGGGGAGCTGTTTTTT CASRTTGGGGELFF - TRBJ2-2 TRBV6-6 TRBD1
TGCGCCAGCAGCCCCGGGACAGGGGGGCCCTACAATGAGCAGTTCTTC CASSPGTGGPYNEQFF - TRBJ2-1 TRBV5-1 TRBD1
TGTGCCAGCAGTCTACAGGGGGCCTACGAGCAGTACTTC CASSLQGAYEQYF - TRBJ2-7 TRBV27 TRBD1
TGTGCCAGCAGTTACGGTTCGATGGCATATAATTCACCCCTCCACTTT CASSYGSMAYNSPLHF - TRBJ1-6 TRBV6-5 -
TGTGCCAGCGGTTGGGGACATGCGGGGAACACTGAAGCTTTCTTT CASGWGHAGNTEAFF - TRBJ1-1 TRBV28 -
TGTGCCAGCACCAGCGGGAGCCCAGCAGATACGCAGTATTTT CASTSGSPADTQYF - TRBJ2-3 TRBV18 TRBD2
TGTGCCAGCAGTCATGAGGTCGTCCGGGGGGCTTTCTTT CASSHEVVRGAFF - TRBJ1-1 TRBV7-2 -